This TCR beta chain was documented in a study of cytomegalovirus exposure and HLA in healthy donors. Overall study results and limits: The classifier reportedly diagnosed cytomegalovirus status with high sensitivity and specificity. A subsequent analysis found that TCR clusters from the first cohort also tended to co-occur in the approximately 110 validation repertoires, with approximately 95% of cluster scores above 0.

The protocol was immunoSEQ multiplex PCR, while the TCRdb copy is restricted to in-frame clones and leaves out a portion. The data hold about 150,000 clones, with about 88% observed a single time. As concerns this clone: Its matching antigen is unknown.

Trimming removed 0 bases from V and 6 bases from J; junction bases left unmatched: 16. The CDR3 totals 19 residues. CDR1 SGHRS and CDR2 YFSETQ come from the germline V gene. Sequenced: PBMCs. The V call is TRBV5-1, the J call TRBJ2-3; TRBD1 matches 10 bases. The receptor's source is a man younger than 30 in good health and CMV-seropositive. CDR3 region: CASSLVMGQGLTTGDTQYF. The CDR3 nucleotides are TGCGCCAGCAGCTTGGTTATGGGACAGGGGCTCACAACGGGGGATACGCAGTATTTT.